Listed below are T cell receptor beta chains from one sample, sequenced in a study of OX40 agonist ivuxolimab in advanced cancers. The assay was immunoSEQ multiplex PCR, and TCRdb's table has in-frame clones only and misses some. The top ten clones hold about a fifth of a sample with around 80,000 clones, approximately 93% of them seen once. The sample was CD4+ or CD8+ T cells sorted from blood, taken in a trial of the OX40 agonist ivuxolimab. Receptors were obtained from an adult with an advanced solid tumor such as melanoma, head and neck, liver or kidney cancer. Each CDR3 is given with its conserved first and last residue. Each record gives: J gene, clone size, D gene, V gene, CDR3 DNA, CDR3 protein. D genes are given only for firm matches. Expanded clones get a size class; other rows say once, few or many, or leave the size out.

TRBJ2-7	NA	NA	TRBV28	TGTGCCAGCAGTCGACCGGGACATACCTACGAGCAGTACTTC	CASSRPGHTYEQYF
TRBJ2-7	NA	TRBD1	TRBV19	TGTGCCAGTAGTTTGGGACAGTCCTACGAGCAGTACTTC	CASSLGQSYEQYF
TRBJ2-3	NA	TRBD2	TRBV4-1	TGCGCCAGCAGCCAAGTCGCTAGCGGGACAGCTAGCACAGATACGCAGTATTTT	CASSQVASGTASTDTQYF
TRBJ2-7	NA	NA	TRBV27	TGTGCCAGCAGTCACCGGAGCGAGCAGTACTTC	CASSHRSEQYF
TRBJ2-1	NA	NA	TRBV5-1	TGCGCCAGCAGCCCCGAGGGGGGGACAGCGTCCTACAATGAGCAGTTCTTC	CASSPEGGTASYNEQFF
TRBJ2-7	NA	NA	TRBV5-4	TGTGCCAGCAGTCATCTGGTGGGGGGCCACGAGCAGTACTTC	CASSHLVGGHEQYF
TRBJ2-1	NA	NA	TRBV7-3	TGTGCCAGCAGCTTACGAGACTTTACCTACAATGAGCAGTTCTTC	CASSLRDFTYNEQFF
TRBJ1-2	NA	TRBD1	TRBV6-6	TGTGCCAGCAGTTACCCCCGGGACAGGGCCAACTATGGCTACACCTTC	CASSYPRDRANYGYTF
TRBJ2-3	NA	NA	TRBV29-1	TGCAGCGTTGTAGGCCCAATCGACCCGTCAGATACGCAGTATTTT	CSVVGPIDPSDTQYF
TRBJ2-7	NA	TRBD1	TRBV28	TGTGCCACCCGTAGGGACAGAAAAAACTACGAGCAGTACTTC	CATRRDRKNYEQYF
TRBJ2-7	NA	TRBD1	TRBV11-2	TGTGCCAGCAGCTTCGGGTCTACCGGGACAGGGGTCATCTCCTACGAGCAGTACTTC	CASSFGSTGTGVISYEQYF
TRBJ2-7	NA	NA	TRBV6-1	TGTGCCAGCAGTGAATCTCCCACCGGGACGGCATCCTACGAGCAGTACTTC	CASSESPTGTASYEQYF
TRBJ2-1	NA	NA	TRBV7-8	TGTGCCAGCAAAATGGAGGTCTACAATGAGCAGTTCTTC	CASKMEVYNEQFF
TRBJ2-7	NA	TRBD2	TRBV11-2	TGTGCCAGCAGCTTAGATAGCGGGAGGGTATACGAGCAGTACTTC	CASSLDSGRVYEQYF
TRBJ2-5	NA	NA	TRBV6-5	TGTGCCAGCAGTTACTTGCCAGCCGTACAAGAGACCCAGTACTTC	CASSYLPAVQETQYF
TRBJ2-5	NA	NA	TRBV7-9	TGTGCCAGCAGCGGACTAGGGGGGGAGACCCAGTACTTC	CASSGLGGETQYF
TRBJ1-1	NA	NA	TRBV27	TGTGCCAGCAGTTTCCACGAGAACACTGAAGCTTTCTTT	CASSFHENTEAFF
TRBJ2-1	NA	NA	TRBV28	TGTGCCAGCAGTCCGTACAGGGAACCCTCCTACAATGAGCAGTTCTTC	CASSPYREPSYNEQFF
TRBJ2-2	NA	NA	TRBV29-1	TGCAGCGTTGAAGGAACAGACTTGAACACCGGGGAGCTGTTTTTT	CSVEGTDLNTGELFF
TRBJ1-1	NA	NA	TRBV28	TGTGCCAGCACCAAGGGGAGCCATGAAGCTTTCTTT	CASTKGSHEAFF
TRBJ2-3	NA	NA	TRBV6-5	TGTGCCAGCAGTTACTCGATCCTTGGCACAGATACGCAGTATTTT	CASSYSILGTDTQYF
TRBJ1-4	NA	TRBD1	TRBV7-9	TGTGCCAGCAGCCACGGACAGGGGGCGGATGAAAAACTGTTTTTT	CASSHGQGADEKLFF
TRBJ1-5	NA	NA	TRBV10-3	TGTGCCATCAGTGAGTCGAGATCGGGCTATAGTAGCAATCAGCCCCAGCATTTT	CAISESRSGYSSNQPQHF
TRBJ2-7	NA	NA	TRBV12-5	TGTGCTAGTGGTTTTCCCTCGACACCGTACTACGAGCAGTACTTC	CASGFPSTPYYEQYF
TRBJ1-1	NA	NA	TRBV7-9	TGTGCCAGCAGCTTAGATTGGGGGGAAGCTTTCTTT	CASSLDWGEAFF
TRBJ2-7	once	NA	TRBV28	TGTGCCAGCAGAAATATCTACGAGCAGTACTTC	CASRNIYEQYF
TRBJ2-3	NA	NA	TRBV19	TGTGCCAGTAGTATATATTTTATAGGGGCTGGGGATACGCAGTATTTT	CASSIYFIGAGDTQYF
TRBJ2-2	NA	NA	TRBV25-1	TGTGCCAGCTCCCGGTTGCTTGGGGAGCTGTTTTTT	CASSRLLGELFF
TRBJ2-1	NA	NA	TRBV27	TGTGCCAGCGGTAATGTAGATGACTCCTACAATGAGCAGTTCTTC	CASGNVDDSYNEQFF
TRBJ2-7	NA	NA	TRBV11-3	TGTGCCAGCAGCTCCACCGACCCCGGCGAGCAGTACTTC	CASSSTDPGEQYF
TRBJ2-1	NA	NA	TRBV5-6	TGTGCCAGCAGCTTTCCGGGCCCTGAGCAGTTCTTC	CASSFPGPEQFF
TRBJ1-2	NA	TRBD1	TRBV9	TGTGCCAGCAGCGAGGGGGCCCTCTATGGCTACACCTTC	CASSEGALYGYTF
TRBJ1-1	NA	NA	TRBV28	TGTGCCAGCAGCCCCCTCCAGGTCATGAACACTGAAGCTTTCTTT	CASSPLQVMNTEAFF
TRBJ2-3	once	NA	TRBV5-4	TGTGCCAGCAGCGTCAGGGGGGTTGAGACAGATACGCAGTATTTT	CASSVRGVETDTQYF
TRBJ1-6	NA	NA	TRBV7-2	TGTGCCAGCAGCTTAGCGCAGCCTTCTAATTCACCCCTCCACTTT	CASSLAQPSNSPLHF
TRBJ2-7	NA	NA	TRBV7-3	TGTGCCAGCAGCTTAATGGTGGCGGGAAACTACGAGCAGTACTTC	CASSLMVAGNYEQYF
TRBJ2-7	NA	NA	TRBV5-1	TGCGCCAGCAGCTTGGGCGGGACACGAAATCCCTACGAGCAGTACTTC	CASSLGGTRNPYEQYF
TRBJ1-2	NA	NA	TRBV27	TGTGCCAGCAGTTTGGGTCCTAACTATGGCTACACCTTC	CASSLGPNYGYTF
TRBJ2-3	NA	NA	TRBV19	TGTGCCAGTATTGGGGACGCAATTGGGGATACGCAGTATTTT	CASIGDAIGDTQYF
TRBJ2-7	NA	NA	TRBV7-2	TGTGCCAGCAGCTCCCTTCGGGGTGGGATTGACGACGAGCAGTACTTC	CASSSLRGGIDDEQYF
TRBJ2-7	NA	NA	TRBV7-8	TGTGCCAGCAGCTTAGCGTCCCCCCGGGAGCAGTACTTC	CASSLASPREQYF
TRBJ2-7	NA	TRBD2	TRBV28	TGTGCCAGCAGTCCCCCCGACTTAACTAGCGGGAGTGGAGGCTACGAGCAGTACTTC	CASSPPDLTSGSGGYEQYF
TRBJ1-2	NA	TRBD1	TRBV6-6	TGTGCCAGCAGTCACGGGACAGGGATAAACTATGGCTACACCTTC	CASSHGTGINYGYTF
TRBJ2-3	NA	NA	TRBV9	TGTGCCAGCAGCGGAGAGAGGTCCGGGGATACGCAGTATTTT	CASSGERSGDTQYF
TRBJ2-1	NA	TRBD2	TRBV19	TGTGCCAGTAGTATTCGTCGGCGGGGGAACTCCTACAATGAGCAGTTCTTC	CASSIRRRGNSYNEQFF
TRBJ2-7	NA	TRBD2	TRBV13	TGTGCCAGCAGCTCCGGACTAGCGGGGAGATCCTACGAGCAGTACTTC	CASSSGLAGRSYEQYF
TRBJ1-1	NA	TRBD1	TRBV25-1	TGTGCCAGCAGTGAAACACAGGGGACAATATTGAACACTGAAGCTTTCTTT	CASSETQGTILNTEAFF
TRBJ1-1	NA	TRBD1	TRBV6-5	TGTGCCAGCAGCCCCGGGACAGCGAGAGCTTTCTTT	CASSPGTARAFF
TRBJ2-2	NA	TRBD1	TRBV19	TGTGCCAGTAGGTGGGGGACAGCCGTGTACGGGGAGCTGTTTTTT	CASRWGTAVYGELFF
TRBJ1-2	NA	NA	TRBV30	TGTGCCTGGAAACCGGGACATATGAACTATGGCTACACCTTC	CAWKPGHMNYGYTF
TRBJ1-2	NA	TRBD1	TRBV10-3	TGTGCCATCAGTTCTACAGGGGGCGTGGGCTATGGCTACACCTTC	CAISSTGGVGYGYTF
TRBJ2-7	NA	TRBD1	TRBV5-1	TGCGCCAGCAGCTACGGGACAGGGTCCTACGAGCAGTACTTC	CASSYGTGSYEQYF
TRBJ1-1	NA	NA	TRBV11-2	TGTGCCAGCAGCTTAGGCCCCGAAGAAGCTTTCTTT	CASSLGPEEAFF
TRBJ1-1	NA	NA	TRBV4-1	TGCGCCAGCAGCCAAGATCAGGAATGGGGCACTGAAGCTTTCTTT	CASSQDQEWGTEAFF
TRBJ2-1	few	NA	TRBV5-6	TGTGCCAGCAGCCCCGCTAATGAGGATGAGCAGTTCTTC	CASSPANEDEQFF
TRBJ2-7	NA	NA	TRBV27	TGTGCCAGCAGTTTATACACAGGGCCTCCTCAGCTGGGATGGGAGCAGTACTTC	CASSLYTGPPQLGWEQYF
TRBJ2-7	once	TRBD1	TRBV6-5	TGTGCCAGCAGTTGGACAGGCCCTAACGAGCAGTACTTC	CASSWTGPNEQYF